The 10 T cell receptor beta chains below all came from one sample that was sequenced in a study of blood T cell repertoires in COVID-19. The protocol was immunoSEQ multiplex PCR, while the TCRdb copy is restricted to in-frame clones and leaves out a portion. Among hundreds of thousands of clones listed, approximately 87% were seen once. The sequenced material came from PBMCs or T cells enriched from blood (not recorded which). Receptor source: a woman aged 50 to 65 in a cohort exposed to, infected with or recovered from COVID-19 (not recorded which).

The chain couples TRBV27 to TRBJ1-2, with D perhaps TRBD1 (5 bases). The CDR3 is 14 amino acids. Germline CDR1 is MNHEY and CDR2 is SMNVEV (reference sequence). Trimming took off 2 bases at V and 5 bases at J, with 12 bases between the two ends. The chain's CDR3 is CASSLKGYGYGYTF. The CDR3 coding sequence is TGTGCCAGCAGTTTAAAGGGGTATGGGTATGGCTACACCTTC.

The chain combines TRBV19 with TRBJ1-5, with 12 nucleotides matching TRBD1. V was clipped by 7 bases and J by 6 bases; unmatched bases: 7. The germline V gene has CDR1 LNHDA and CDR2 SQIVND (reference sequence). The CDR3 spans 15 residues. The DNA for the CDR3 is TGTGCCAGTACGGTGGGGACAGGGGGCGGTCAGCCCCAGCATTTT. Residues: CASTVGTGGGQPQHF.

The table lists this clone with a count of one. The V and J genes are TRBV6-5 and TRBJ1-6; D not certain. The length of the CDR3 is 13 residues. The V end lost 6 bases, the J end lost 9 bases, and 12 bases lay between the germline ends. The germline V gene encodes CDR1 MNHEY and CDR2 SVGAGI. The CDR3 is CASRDAGGSPLHF. Written as DNA, the CDR3 is TGTGCCAGCAGAGACGCGGGAGGTTCACCCCTCCACTTT.

The V gene is TRBV5-1, the J gene TRBJ1-3; no reliable D call. CDR1 is SGHRS, CDR2 YFSETQ, per germline. With 1 base removed from V and 6 bases from J, the gap between germline ends came to 5 bases. The CDR3 loop spans 12 amino acids. The CDR3 bases are TGCGCCAGCAGCTTGATCTCAAACACCATATATTTT. Its translation is CASSLISNTIYF.

This chain joins TRBV6-5 and TRBJ1-2, with D possibly matching TRBD1 (6 bases). CDR3 size: 14 residues. Trimming took off 11 bases at V and 6 bases at J, with 22 bases between the two ends. Germline CDR1 and CDR2: MNHEY and SVGAGI. CDR3 in amino acids: CAGGRSVVRDGYTF. Here the CDR3 DNA reads TGTGCCGGGGGCAGGAGTGTTGTTAGGGATGGCTACACCTTC.

This clone was observed a handful of times. The chain carries TRBV5-4 and TRBJ2-5; 9 bases match TRBD1. Germline CDR1 is SGHNT and CDR2 is YYREEE (reference sequence). With 4 bases clipped from V and 4 bases from J, the junction kept 5 bases outside the gene matches. CDR3 size: 14 residues. CDR3: CASSGQGRGETQYF. The CDR3 nucleotides are TGTGCCAGCAGCGGACAGGGGCGGGGAGAGACCCAGTACTTC.

V is TRBV5-1 and J is TRBJ2-7; D is undetermined. Germline V gives CDR1 SGHRS, CDR2 YFSETQ. Trimming left V 1 base short and J 2 bases short, with 7 bases between. This CDR3 has 13 residues. This CDR3 reads CASSLNTAYEQYF. CDR3 sequence (DNA): TGCGCCAGCAGCTTGAATACAGCCTACGAGCAGTACTTC.

This sequence joins TRBV3-1 (or the pseudogene TRBV3-2) and TRBJ2-1; TRBD2 agrees at 10 bases. The J segment lost 4 bases and the V segment lost 5 bases, leaving 8 bases of the junction unmatched. Germline assignment: CDR1 LGHDT and CDR2 YNNKEL (reference sequence). There are 16 residues in the CDR3. CDR3: CASSSSSGGLYNEQFF. CDR3 nucleotide sequence: TGTGCCAGCAGCTCCTCTAGCGGGGGTTTATACAATGAGCAGTTCTTC.

The chain employs TRBV6-2 or TRBV6-3 and TRBJ2-7; TRBD2 is a possible D gene (5 bases). The CDR3 extends over 13 amino acids. Germline V CDR1 and CDR2: MNHEY, SVGEGT. With 4 bases removed from V and 2 bases from J, the gap between germline ends came to 9 bases. CDR3 region: CASSSRGTYEQYF. CDR3 nucleotides: TGTGCCAGCAGTTCACGGGGAACCTACGAGCAGTACTTC.

The chain couples TRBV19 to TRBJ1-2, with 7 bases matching TRBD1. The CDR3 consists of 16 residues. The V segment lost 5 bases and the J segment 2 bases; nucleotides outside the gene matches: 11. Germline lookup yields CDR1 LNHDA and CDR2 SQIVND (reference sequence). The CDR3 reads CASSRTQGGMNYGYTF. DNA for the CDR3: TGTGCCAGTAGTCGTACTCAGGGGGGAATGAACTATGGCTACACCTTC.